This is a list of T cell receptor beta chains from one sample in a study of shared clonotypes between healthy human individuals. The data were produced by immunoSEQ multiplex PCR, yet TCRdb's version contains in-frame clones alone and is incomplete. The sample has millions of clones, about 95% seen once. The sample taken for sequencing was naive CD8+ T cells sorted from blood. The receptors shown here come from a man younger than 35 in good health. CDR3s include the opening cysteine and the closing phenylalanine or tryptophan. The D gene is left open where the match is weak. Clone size is given for some rows only: seen once, a few or many times, or a class if the clone is expanded.

TRBV28,-,TRBJ2-7,-,CASKGELYYEQYF,TGTGCCAGCAAGGGGGAACTTTACTACGAGCAGTACTTC
TRBV19,-,TRBJ2-1,-,CASSMGLYNEQFF,TGTGCCAGTAGTATGGGACTCTACAATGAGCAGTTCTTC
TRBV4-1,few,TRBJ2-7,TRBD2,CASSQTSGYEQYF,TGCGCCAGCAGCCAGACTAGCGGCTACGAGCAGTACTTC
TRBV27,-,TRBJ2-3,TRBD1,CASTAGTGPTDTQYF,TGTGCCAGCACCGCGGGGACAGGCCCCACAGATACGCAGTATTTT
TRBV27,-,TRBJ1-5,-,CASTSVAGNQPQHF,TGTGCCAGCACTTCAGTGGCTGGCAATCAGCCCCAGCATTTT
TRBV6-5,-,TRBJ1-2,-,CASKLRGQYGYTF,TGTGCCAGCAAGCTAAGGGGCCAATATGGCTACACCTTC
TRBV7-9,-,TRBJ2-4,TRBD1,CASSRRDRGNIQYF,TGTGCCAGCAGCCGCCGGGACAGGGGAAACATTCAGTACTTC
TRBV21-1,-,TRBJ1-6,-,CASSRVRRRGAVSPLHF,TGTGCCAGCAGCAGGGTGCGGCGAAGGGGAGCGGTTTCACCCCTCCACTTT
TRBV7-9,-,TRBJ2-1,-,CASCTGLHNEQFF,TGTGCCAGCTGCACGGGACTCCACAATGAGCAGTTCTTC
TRBV4-1,-,TRBJ2-5,-,CASSQVMGGLQETQYF,TGCGCCAGCAGCCAAGTTATGGGCGGTTTACAAGAGACCCAGTACTTC
TRBV2,once,TRBJ1-5,-,CASSESGESNQPQHF,TGTGCCAGCAGTGAGTCCGGGGAGAGCAATCAGCCCCAGCATTTT
TRBV6-6,-,TRBJ2-1,-,CASSYSVSLADNEQFF,TGTGCCAGCAGTTACTCCGTGTCACTAGCAGACAATGAGCAGTTCTTC
TRBV27,-,TRBJ2-7,-,CASSLWGQAEQYF,TGTGCCAGCAGTTTATGGGGCCAGGCCGAGCAGTACTTC
TRBV28,-,TRBJ2-7,-,CASSLAEGSYEQYF,TGTGCCAGCAGTTTGGCCGAAGGCTCCTACGAGCAGTACTTC
TRBV9,-,TRBJ1-2,-,CASSVEGVSGYTF,TGTGCCAGCAGCGTGGAGGGGGTATCGGGCTACACCTTC
TRBV28,once,TRBJ1-4,TRBD1,CASTPAGTGSEKLFF,TGTGCCAGCACCCCTGCCGGGACAGGGAGTGAAAAACTGTTTTTT
TRBV27,-,TRBJ2-7,-,CASSWGTYYEQYF,TGTGCCAGCAGTTGGGGGACTTACTACGAGCAGTACTTC
TRBV6-1,-,TRBJ1-1,-,CASSAWQPEAFF,TGTGCCAGCAGTGCTTGGCAGCCTGAAGCTTTCTTT
TRBV7-9,-,TRBJ2-5,-,CASSFVAQETQYF,TGTGCCAGCAGCTTCGTGGCACAAGAGACCCAGTACTTC
TRBV12-5,-,TRBJ2-7,TRBD1,CASGLLPTGGGGEQYF,TGTGCTAGTGGTTTGCTGCCGACAGGGGGCGGAGGCGAGCAGTACTTC
TRBV11-2,-,TRBJ2-7,TRBD2,CASSLGLAGIYEQYF,TGTGCCAGCAGCCTTGGGCTAGCGGGAATCTACGAGCAGTACTTC
TRBV11-3,-,TRBJ2-7,-,CASSPRYKPLNSYEQYF,TGTGCCAGCAGCCCTCGGTACAAACCGCTCAACTCCTACGAGCAGTACTTC
TRBV7-2,once,TRBJ2-1,TRBD2,CASSLVLAGEDNEQFF,TGTGCCAGCAGCTTAGTCCTAGCGGGAGAAGACAATGAGCAGTTCTTC
TRBV5-6,few,TRBJ2-7,-,CASSFGGSYEQYF,TGTGCCAGCAGCTTTGGGGGTTCCTACGAGCAGTACTTC
TRBV4-1,-,TRBJ2-3,TRBD2,CASSHPGLAVLSDTQYF,TGCGCCAGCAGCCATCCCGGACTAGCGGTTCTTTCAGATACGCAGTATTTT
TRBV6-5,-,TRBJ2-7,-,CASSYSTNGRSYEQYF,TGTGCCAGCAGTTACTCGACGAACGGTCGATCCTACGAGCAGTACTTC
TRBV6-6,-,TRBJ2-1,TRBD2,CASSYSLAGGYNEQFF,TGTGCCAGCAGTTACTCACTAGCGGGGGGGTACAATGAGCAGTTCTTC
TRBV6-5,-,TRBJ1-1,-,CASSYSGGSDEAFF,TGTGCCAGCAGTTACTCAGGTGGAAGTGATGAAGCTTTCTTT
TRBV5-4,-,TRBJ1-6,-,CASSLQGLLNSPLHF,TGTGCCAGCAGCTTGCAGGGGCTGCTTAATTCACCCCTCCACTTT
TRBV19,-,TRBJ1-4,-,CASSSYRHNEKLFF,TGTGCCAGTAGCTCCTACCGGCATAATGAAAAACTGTTTTTT
TRBV2,-,TRBJ1-1,-,CASSERERTTNTEAFF,TGTGCCAGCAGTGAACGGGAGAGGACAACGAACACTGAAGCTTTCTTT
TRBV2,-,TRBJ1-4,-,CAAQGSSNEKLFF,TGTGCCGCCCAAGGCAGTAGTAATGAAAAACTGTTTTTT
TRBV9,-,TRBJ2-7,-,CASSVNSAYEQYF,TGTGCCAGCAGCGTCAACAGTGCCTACGAGCAGTACTTC
TRBV7-9,-,TRBJ1-4,-,CASSLTNEKLFF,TGTGCCAGCAGCCTTACAAATGAAAAACTGTTTTTT
TRBV7-9,-,TRBJ2-7,TRBD2,CASSPSGDYDEQYF,TGTGCCAGCAGTCCTTCCGGGGACTACGACGAGCAGTACTTC
TRBV4-1,few,TRBJ2-7,TRBD2,CASSQVAAGAGYEQYF,TGCGCCAGCAGCCAAGTCGCAGCGGGAGCAGGTTACGAGCAGTACTTC
TRBV19,-,TRBJ1-5,-,CASRGRPRLGSNQPQHF,TGTGCCAGTAGAGGGAGACCACGGTTAGGAAGCAATCAGCCCCAGCATTTT
TRBV19,once,TRBJ2-7,TRBD1,CASSPGTGQTYEQYF,TGTGCCAGTAGTCCCGGGACAGGCCAAACCTACGAGCAGTACTTC
TRBV28,-,TRBJ1-3,TRBD1,CASSPTLEGAGNTIYF,TGTGCCAGCAGTCCCACCCTCGAGGGGGCCGGAAACACCATATATTTT
TRBV19,-,TRBJ2-1,-,CASSSGLEESPYNEQFF,TGTGCCAGTAGTTCGGGACTTGAAGAGAGTCCCTACAATGAGCAGTTCTTC
TRBV7-9,-,TRBJ2-7,TRBD1,CASSGTGTGPYEQYF,TGTGCCAGCAGCGGAACCGGGACAGGCCCCTACGAGCAGTACTTC
TRBV5-1,-,TRBJ2-7,-,CASSLGSSYEQYF,TGCGCCAGCAGCTTAGGGAGTTCCTACGAGCAGTACTTC
TRBV6-4,-,TRBJ2-2,TRBD2,CASSDSLSYGGDTGELFF,TGTGCCAGCAGTGACTCCCTCTCTTACGGGGGGGACACCGGGGAGCTGTTTTTT
TRBV29-1,-,TRBJ2-5,TRBD2,CSVAGGPEETQYF,TGCAGCGTTGCGGGGGGACCGGAAGAGACCCAGTACTTC
TRBV5-1,-,TRBJ2-5,-,CASSSGTTYQETQYF,TGCGCCAGCAGCTCCGGGACAACGTACCAAGAGACCCAGTACTTC
TRBV7-2,-,TRBJ2-5,-,CASSLGFVGGPKTQYF,TGTGCCAGCAGCCTTGGATTTGTGGGGGGGCCGAAGACCCAGTACTTC
TRBV30,-,TRBJ2-7,TRBD2,CAWSLGLAGGSYEQYF,TGTGCCTGGAGTTTGGGGCTAGCGGGAGGATCGTACGAGCAGTACTTC
TRBV9,-,TRBJ1-1,-,CASSVAGREAFF,TGTGCCAGCAGCGTAGCGGGGCGCGAAGCTTTCTTT
TRBV6-5,-,TRBJ2-1,-,CASSPGEDFPNEQFF,TGTGCCAGCAGCCCGGGAGAGGACTTCCCCAATGAGCAGTTCTTC
TRBV7-9,-,TRBJ1-4,TRBD1,CASSGTGYEKLFF,TGTGCCAGCAGCGGGACAGGGTATGAAAAACTGTTTTTT